This entry concerns a single TCR beta chain. These data are taken from a study of blood T cell repertoires in COVID-19. Turning to the study itself: Spain, Italy and the United States supplied samples that represented acute and convalescent COVID-19. In each case, the material was cDNA or gDNA derived from T cells, B-cell-depleted T cells, or PBMCs.

The table came from immunoSEQ multiplex PCR; TCRdb's copy has only in-frame clones and leaves some out. Of 150,000 to 200,000 clones listed, under 95% are singletons. This TCR came from a man in his 60s with active or convalescent COVID-19. The sequenced material came from peripheral blood.

CDR3 loop: CASSQGQSSDTQYF. CDR3 in DNA: TGCGCCAGCAGTCAGGGACAGTCCTCAGATACGCAGTATTTT. The gene calls are TRBV5-1 and TRBJ2-3; 7 bases line up with TRBD1. The CDR3 is 14 amino acids. V trimming: 5 bases; J trimming: 4 bases; junction bases outside the gene matches: 7. Per the germline V gene, CDR1 is SGHRS and CDR2 is YFSETQ.